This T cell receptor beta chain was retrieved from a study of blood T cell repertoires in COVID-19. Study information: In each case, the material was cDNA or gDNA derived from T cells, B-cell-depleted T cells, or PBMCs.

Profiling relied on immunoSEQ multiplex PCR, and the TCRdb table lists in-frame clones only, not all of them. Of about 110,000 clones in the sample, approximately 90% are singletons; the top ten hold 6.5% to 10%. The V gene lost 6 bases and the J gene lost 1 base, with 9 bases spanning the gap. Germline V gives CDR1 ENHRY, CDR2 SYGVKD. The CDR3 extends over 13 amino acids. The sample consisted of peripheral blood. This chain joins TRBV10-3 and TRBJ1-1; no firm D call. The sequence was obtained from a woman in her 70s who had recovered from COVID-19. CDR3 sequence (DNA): TGTGCCATCAGGTCCCCAGAGAACACTGAAGCTTTCTTT. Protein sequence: CAIRSPENTEAFF.